Sequencing of this T cell receptor beta chain was carried out in a study of T cell repertoires in cytomegalovirus infection. Study results and caveats: Cumulative frequency of public TCR beta families picked out carriers of CMV plus the relevant HLA.

Losses at the gene ends were 5 bases for V and 4 bases for J; bases not matched to a gene: 9. Germline V gene data show CDR1 as ENHRY and CDR2 as SYGVKD. There are 15 residues in the CDR3. For this clonotype: What it binds is unknown.

One entry per CDR3 protein results from TCRdb running MiXCR on the reads. This sample has hundreds of thousands of distinct CDR3 sequences, with about 42% found just once. The clonotype was recovered from a human donor in good health (CMV status not recorded). Some clones in this sample may be carry-over from other donors' samples. This chain joins TRBV10-3 and TRBJ2-5; 8 bases align to TRBD1. Sequenced here: cultured PBMCs, sampled from culture after CMV antigen stimulation. CDR3: CAISQTGALGETQYF. The DNA for the CDR3 is TGTGCCATCAGTCAGACAGGGGCATTGGGAGAGACCCAGTACTTC.